This T cell receptor (beta chain) was profiled in a study of blood T cells in healthy people across ages. This CDR3 is built from 15 residues. With V trimmed by 3 bases and J by 9 bases, 15 bases remained unmatched. Germline lookup yields CDR1 DFQATT and CDR2 SNEGSKA (reference sequence). Alongside a J-beta primer mix, a sample-barcoded 5' primer served in a second PCR lasting roughly 7 to 11 cycles. Via MiXCR, TCRdb re-called the 5' RACE reads, giving one row per CDR3 protein. Of about 800,000 distinct CDR3 sequences in the sample, around 25% were seen once. This sample also belongs to another study, concerning T cells of mothers and their children.

Specimen: blood. The clonotype comes from a boy aged 5-17 years in good health. The V call is TRBV20-1, the J call TRBJ1-1; 8 nucleotides agree with TRBD1. CDR3 nucleotides: TGCAGTGCTAGGGAGACGGGACAGGCGGGTCGAAAAGCTTTCTTT. It specifies CSARETGQAGRKAFF.